A selection of T cell receptor beta chains follows, all from one sample in a study of regulatory T cells in long-lasting Graves disease. Using its own MiXCR run on the multiplex PCR reads, TCRdb lists one record per CDR3 protein. Altogether some 420,000 distinct CDR3 sequences are present, about 22% being singletons, with the ten largest covering less than 15%. The sample consisted of peripheral blood mononuclear cells (PBMCs), taken when the disease was refractory, from a patient treated with antithyroid drugs. These TCRs come from a female donor with Graves disease. The CDR3 runs from the conserved cysteine through the conserved F or W. The order of the fields is CDR3 protein, CDR3 DNA, clone size, D gene, J gene, V gene. A D gene is named only where the DNA matches it firmly. Only some rows state a clone size, as once, few, many or a class for expanded clones.

CDR3aa: CASSQDNSGELFF
CDR3nt: TGTGCCAGCAGCCAAGATAACTCCGGGGAGCTGTTTTTT
abundance: .
d_gene: .
j_gene: TRBJ2-2
v_gene: TRBV4-2

CDR3aa: CASSSPIRNTEAFF
CDR3nt: TGTGCCAGCAGCTCTCCGATCCGCAACACTGAAGCTTTCTTT
abundance: once
d_gene: .
j_gene: TRBJ1-1
v_gene: TRBV5-4

CDR3aa: CASSQDEAGYTEAFF
CDR3nt: TGTGCCAGCAGCCAAGATGAGGCCGGGTACACTGAAGCTTTCTTT
abundance: few
d_gene: .
j_gene: TRBJ1-1
v_gene: TRBV3-1

CDR3aa: CASSFPGEDTQYF
CDR3nt: TGTGCCAGCAGCTTCCCAGGGGAGGATACGCAGTATTTT
abundance: once
d_gene: .
j_gene: TRBJ2-3
v_gene: TRBV7-9

CDR3aa: CASSVGGSGEGTQYF
CDR3nt: TGTGCCAGCAGCGTAGGAGGTAGCGGGGAAGGGACCCAGTACTTC
abundance: many
d_gene: TRBD2
j_gene: TRBJ2-5
v_gene: TRBV9

CDR3aa: CASSHRLDGNNEQFF
CDR3nt: TGTGCCAGCAGCCATCGACTAGACGGGAACAATGAGCAGTTCTTC
abundance: .
d_gene: .
j_gene: TRBJ2-1
v_gene: TRBV6-1

CDR3aa: CASSPAGGSNTGEQFF
CDR3nt: TGTGCCAGCAGCCCAGCCGGTGGCAGCAATACGGGAGAGCAGTTCTTC
abundance: .
d_gene: .
j_gene: TRBJ2-1
v_gene: TRBV7-8

CDR3aa: CASSFLRTQEAFF
CDR3nt: TGTGCCAGCAGTTTTTTGAGGACCCAAGAAGCTTTCTTT
abundance: many
d_gene: .
j_gene: TRBJ1-1
v_gene: TRBV28

CDR3aa: CASSTTFQETQYF
CDR3nt: TGCGCCAGCAGTACCACTTTCCAAGAGACCCAGTACTTC
abundance: once
d_gene: .
j_gene: TRBJ2-5
v_gene: TRBV5-1

CDR3aa: CASGPGTGELYEQYF
CDR3nt: TGTGCCAGCGGACCCGGGACAGGGGAACTCTACGAGCAGTACTTC
abundance: few
d_gene: TRBD1
j_gene: TRBJ2-7
v_gene: TRBV5-6

CDR3aa: CATSSVKIAGMGQPQHF
CDR3nt: TGTGCCACCAGCAGCGTAAAGATAGCGGGGATGGGACAGCCCCAGCATTTT
abundance: few
d_gene: .
j_gene: TRBJ1-5
v_gene: TRBV15

CDR3aa: CATRWGRGWTSGTYEQYF
CDR3nt: TGTGCCACCAGGTGGGGGCGCGGTTGGACTAGCGGGACCTACGAGCAGTACTTC
abundance: many
d_gene: TRBD2
j_gene: TRBJ2-7
v_gene: TRBV2

CDR3aa: CASSLSETSAGNYEQYF
CDR3nt: TGTGCCAGCAGTTTATCCGAGACTAGCGCTGGGAACTACGAGCAGTACTTC
abundance: many
d_gene: TRBD2
j_gene: TRBJ2-7
v_gene: TRBV28

CDR3aa: CASSLTGQGGDYEQYF
CDR3nt: TGTGCCAGTAGTCTCACTGGACAGGGAGGGGACTACGAGCAGTACTTC
abundance: few
d_gene: .
j_gene: TRBJ2-7
v_gene: TRBV19

CDR3aa: CASSQTASSYNEQFF
CDR3nt: TGTGCCAGCAGCCAGACAGCGAGCTCCTACAATGAGCAGTTCTTC
abundance: .
d_gene: .
j_gene: TRBJ2-1
v_gene: TRBV7-9

CDR3aa: CASSYGTGGVGYTF
CDR3nt: TGTGCCAGCAGTTATGGGACAGGGGGCGTAGGCTACACCTTC
abundance: many
d_gene: TRBD1
j_gene: TRBJ1-2
v_gene: TRBV6-2/TRBV6-3

CDR3aa: CASSQTMESPLHF
CDR3nt: TGTGCCAGCAGCCAAACCATGGAATCACCCCTCCACTTT
abundance: many
d_gene: .
j_gene: TRBJ1-6
v_gene: TRBV3-1

CDR3aa: CASSLERVNYEQYF
CDR3nt: TGTGCCAGCAGCTTGGAACGGGTAAACTACGAGCAGTACTTC
abundance: few
d_gene: .
j_gene: TRBJ2-7
v_gene: TRBV5-4

CDR3aa: CASSYTDYEQYF
CDR3nt: TGTGCCAGCAGTTACACCGACTACGAGCAGTACTTC
abundance: .
d_gene: .
j_gene: TRBJ2-7
v_gene: TRBV6-2/TRBV6-3

CDR3aa: CASNLFLGESTEAFF
CDR3nt: TGCGCCAGCAACCTGTTTTTGGGGGAGAGCACTGAAGCTTTCTTT
abundance: .
d_gene: .
j_gene: TRBJ1-1
v_gene: TRBV5-1

CDR3aa: CASSPLVSTEAFF
CDR3nt: TGTGCCAGCAGCCCGCTCGTAAGCACTGAAGCTTTCTTT
abundance: few
d_gene: .
j_gene: TRBJ1-1
v_gene: TRBV7-2

CDR3aa: CASSQSGGPYEQYF
CDR3nt: TGTGCCAGCAGCCAAAGCGGGGGCCCATACGAGCAGTACTTC
abundance: .
d_gene: TRBD2
j_gene: TRBJ2-7
v_gene: TRBV7-9

CDR3aa: CASTIAGSGYNEQFF
CDR3nt: TGTGCCAGCACTATAGCGGGGAGCGGGTACAATGAGCAGTTCTTC
abundance: .
d_gene: TRBD2
j_gene: TRBJ2-1
v_gene: TRBV6-2/TRBV6-3

CDR3aa: CAISESSDGYTF
CDR3nt: TGTGCCATCAGTGAGTCTAGTGATGGCTACACCTTC
abundance: many
d_gene: .
j_gene: TRBJ1-2
v_gene: TRBV10-3

CDR3aa: CAISEPPYEQYF
CDR3nt: TGTGCCATCAGTGAACCCCCCTACGAGCAGTACTTC
abundance: few
d_gene: .
j_gene: TRBJ2-7
v_gene: TRBV2

CDR3aa: CSATTSSTYEQYF
CDR3nt: TGCAGTGCTACGACTAGCTCAACCTACGAGCAGTACTTC
abundance: few
d_gene: TRBD2
j_gene: TRBJ2-7
v_gene: TRBV20-1

CDR3aa: CASTDMGQGETGELFF
CDR3nt: TGTGCCAGCACCGACATGGGACAGGGAGAAACCGGGGAGCTGTTTTTT
abundance: few
d_gene: TRBD1
j_gene: TRBJ2-2
v_gene: TRBV7-9

CDR3aa: CASSLWGETGELFF
CDR3nt: TGCGCCAGCAGTTTGTGGGGAGAGACCGGGGAGCTGTTTTTT
abundance: many
d_gene: .
j_gene: TRBJ2-2
v_gene: TRBV5-1

CDR3aa: CASRPPGGAGGGELFF
CDR3nt: TGTGCCAGCAGACCTCCGGGGGGCGCTGGCGGCGGGGAGCTGTTTTTT
abundance: .
d_gene: .
j_gene: TRBJ2-2
v_gene: TRBV28

CDR3aa: CASREIDGRLQPQHF
CDR3nt: TGTGCCAGCAGAGAGATAGACGGGAGGTTACAGCCCCAGCATTTT
abundance: .
d_gene: .
j_gene: TRBJ1-5
v_gene: TRBV6-1

CDR3aa: CASSLIGGRNTIYF
CDR3nt: TGTGCCAGCAGTTTAATAGGGGGGCGAAACACCATATATTTT
abundance: many
d_gene: .
j_gene: TRBJ1-3
v_gene: TRBV28